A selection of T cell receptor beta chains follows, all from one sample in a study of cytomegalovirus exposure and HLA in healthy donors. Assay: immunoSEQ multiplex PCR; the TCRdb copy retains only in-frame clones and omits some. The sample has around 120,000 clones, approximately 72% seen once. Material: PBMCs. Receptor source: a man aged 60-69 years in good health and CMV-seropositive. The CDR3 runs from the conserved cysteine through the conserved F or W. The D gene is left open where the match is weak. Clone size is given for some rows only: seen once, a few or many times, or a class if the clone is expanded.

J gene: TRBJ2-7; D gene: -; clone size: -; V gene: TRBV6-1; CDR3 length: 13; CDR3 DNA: TGTGCCAGCAGTCCCCGGGTGTCCTACGAGCAGTACTTC; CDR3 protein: CASSPRVSYEQYF
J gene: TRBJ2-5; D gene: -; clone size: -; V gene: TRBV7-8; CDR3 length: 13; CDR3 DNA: TGTGCCAGCAGCCCCCGGCTAGCGGAGACCCAGTACTTC; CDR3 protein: CASSPRLAETQYF
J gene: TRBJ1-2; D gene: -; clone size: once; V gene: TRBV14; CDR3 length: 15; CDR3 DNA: TGTGCCAGCAGCCCACAGATTAACGTCAACTATGGCTACACCTTC; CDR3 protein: CASSPQINVNYGYTF
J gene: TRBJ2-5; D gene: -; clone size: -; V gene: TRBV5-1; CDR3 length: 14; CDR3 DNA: TGCGCCAGCAGCCCTGGGACTGGGGGGGAGACCCAGTACTTC; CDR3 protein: CASSPGTGGETQYF
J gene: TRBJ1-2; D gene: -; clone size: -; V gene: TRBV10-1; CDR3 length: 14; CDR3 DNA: TGCGCCAGCAGGTGGGGGGAGAGGATCTATGGCTACACCTTC; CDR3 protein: CASRWGERIYGYTF
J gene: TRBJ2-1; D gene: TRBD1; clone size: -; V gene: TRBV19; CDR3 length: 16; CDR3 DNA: TGTGCCAGTAGTATAGGTCCCACAGGGGCTGTAAAAGAGCAGTTCTTC; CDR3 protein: CASSIGPTGAVKEQFF
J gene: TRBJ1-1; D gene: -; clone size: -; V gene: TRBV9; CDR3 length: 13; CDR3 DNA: TGTGCCAGCAGCCCAGACTGGAACACTGAAGCTTTCTTT; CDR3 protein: CASSPDWNTEAFF
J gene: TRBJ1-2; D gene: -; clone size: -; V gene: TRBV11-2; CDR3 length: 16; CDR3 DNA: TGTGCCGGCAGCTCGTACGGGGTTAGCTCCCTCTATGGCTACACCTTC; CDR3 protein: CAGSSYGVSSLYGYTF
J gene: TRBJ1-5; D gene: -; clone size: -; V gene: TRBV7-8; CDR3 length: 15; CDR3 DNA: TGTGCCAGCAGCCTGGGCCCGGCGAGCAATCAGCCCCAGCATTTT; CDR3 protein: CASSLGPASNQPQHF
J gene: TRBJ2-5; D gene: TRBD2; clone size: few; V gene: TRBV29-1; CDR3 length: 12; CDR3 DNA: TGCAGCGTCTCACTAGCGGCCCAGGCCCAGTACTTC; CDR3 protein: CSVSLAAQAQYF
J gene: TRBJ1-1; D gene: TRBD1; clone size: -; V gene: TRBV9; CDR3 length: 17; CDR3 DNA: TGTGCCAGCAGCGAACGACAGGGTATTCCCGAGGACACTGAAGCTTTCTTT; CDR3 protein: CASSERQGIPEDTEAFF
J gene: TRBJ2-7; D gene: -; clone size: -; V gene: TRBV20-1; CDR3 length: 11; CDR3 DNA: TGCAGTGTCCCGAACGCGGACGAGCAGTACTTC; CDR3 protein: CSVPNADEQYF